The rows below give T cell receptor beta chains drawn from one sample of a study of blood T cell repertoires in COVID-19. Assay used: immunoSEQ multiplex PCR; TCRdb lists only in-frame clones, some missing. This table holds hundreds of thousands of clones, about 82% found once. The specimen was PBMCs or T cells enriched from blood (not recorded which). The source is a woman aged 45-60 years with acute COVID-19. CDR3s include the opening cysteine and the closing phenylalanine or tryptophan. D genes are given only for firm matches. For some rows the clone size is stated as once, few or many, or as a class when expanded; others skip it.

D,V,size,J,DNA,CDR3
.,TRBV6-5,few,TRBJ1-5,TGTGCCAGCATAGAGGGTTCGGAATCTCAGCCCCAGCATTTT,CASIEGSESQPQHF
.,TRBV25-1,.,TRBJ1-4,TGTGCCAGCAGTGACGTGGGGCTAGCTAATGAAAAACTGTTTTTT,CASSDVGLANEKLFF
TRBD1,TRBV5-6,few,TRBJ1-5,TGTGCCAGCAGAAAAGGAGAGGGACAGAATCAGCCCCAGCATTTT,CASRKGEGQNQPQHF
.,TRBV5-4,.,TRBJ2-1,TGTGCCAGCAGCTTGGACAGGGTTAGTAGGTTCAATGAGCAGTTCTTC,CASSLDRVSRFNEQFF
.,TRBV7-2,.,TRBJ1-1,TGTGCCAGCAGTCTAAGTTTGGGAGACACTGAAGCTTTCTTT,CASSLSLGDTEAFF
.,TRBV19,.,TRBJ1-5,TGTGCCAGTAATGCACTGAACCAGCCCCAGCATTTT,CASNALNQPQHF
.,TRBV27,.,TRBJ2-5,TGTGCCAGCAGACAGCGGGAAGAGACCCAGTACTTC,CASRQREETQYF
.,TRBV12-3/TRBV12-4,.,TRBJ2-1,TGTGCCAGCAGTAGGGGTTACAATGAGCAGTTCTTC,CASSRGYNEQFF
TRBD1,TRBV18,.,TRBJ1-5,TGTGCCAGCTCACCGCCAGGGGGGTTGTATCAGCCCCAGCATTTT,CASSPPGGLYQPQHF
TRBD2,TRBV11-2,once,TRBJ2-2,TGTGCCAGCAGCTTAGCGGGGGGGCCTTATTCGTACACCGGGGAGCTGTTTTTT,CASSLAGGPYSYTGELFF
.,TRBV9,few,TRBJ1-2,TGTGCCAGCAGCGTAGAAGAGGACTATGGCTACACCTTC,CASSVEEDYGYTF
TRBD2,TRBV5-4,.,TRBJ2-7,TGTGCCAGCAGCCCAGCGGGGAATCCTTACGAGCAGTACTTC,CASSPAGNPYEQYF
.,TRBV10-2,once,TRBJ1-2,TGCGCCAGCAGCCAGGGCCCCTATGGCTACACCTTC,CASSQGPYGYTF
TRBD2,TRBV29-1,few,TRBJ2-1,TGCAGCCTCTCCCATAGCGGGGGGAAGCAGTTCTTC,CSLSHSGGKQFF
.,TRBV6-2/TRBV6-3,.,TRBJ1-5,TGTGCCAGCAGTTACCGGCACGGGGATCTAAACCAGCCCCAGCATTTT,CASSYRHGDLNQPQHF
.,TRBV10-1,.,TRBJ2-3,TGCGCCAGCAGTGATCCAGGGAAAGATACGCAGTATTTT,CASSDPGKDTQYF
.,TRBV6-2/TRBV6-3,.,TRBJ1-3,TGTGCCAGCAGTTACGACAGTACCGGGAACACCATATATTTT,CASSYDSTGNTIYF
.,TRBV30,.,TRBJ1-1,TGTGCCTGGAATAGTGGGCTCGGGGGGTGGACTGAAGCTTTCTTT,CAWNSGLGGWTEAFF
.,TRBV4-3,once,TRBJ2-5,TGCGCCAGCAGCCAAGTAGGGGGGGTGCAGGGAGAGACCCAGTACTTC,CASSQVGGVQGETQYF
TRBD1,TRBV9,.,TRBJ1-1,TGTGCCAGCAGCCCAGGACAGGGAGGTTGGGACACTGAAGCTTTCTTT,CASSPGQGGWDTEAFF
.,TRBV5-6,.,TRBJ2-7,TGTGCCAGCAGCTTGGTCTCGTCGGGGGAGCAGTACTTC,CASSLVSSGEQYF
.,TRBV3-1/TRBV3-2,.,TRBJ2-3,TGTGCCAGCAGCCAAGTGAGACTGCCCACAGATACGCAGTATTTT,CASSQVRLPTDTQYF
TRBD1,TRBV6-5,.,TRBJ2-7,TGTGCCAGCAGCGACAGGGGAACGTCCACCTACGAGCAGTACTTC,CASSDRGTSTYEQYF
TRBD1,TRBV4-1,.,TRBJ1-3,TGCGCCAGCAGCTCAATAGGGACAGGGAGAGGAAACACCATATATTTT,CASSSIGTGRGNTIYF
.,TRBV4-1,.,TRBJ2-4,TGCGCCAGCAGCCAATCAGGGGTCAGAAACATTCAGTACTTC,CASSQSGVRNIQYF
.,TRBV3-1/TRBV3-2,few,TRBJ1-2,TGTGCCAGCAGCCGAAGGGAATGGGAGTATGGCTACACCTTC,CASSRREWEYGYTF
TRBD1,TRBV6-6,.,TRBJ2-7,TGTGCCAGCACCGGACAGGTACACTACGAGCAGTACTTC,CASTGQVHYEQYF
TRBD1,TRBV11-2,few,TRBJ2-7,TGTGCCAGCAGTCGGGAGACAGGGGTGGCCTACGAGCAGTACTTC,CASSRETGVAYEQYF
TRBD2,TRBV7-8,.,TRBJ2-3,TGTGCCAGCAGCTTCCCCACTAGCGGGGGGGCAGATACGCAGTATTTT,CASSFPTSGGADTQYF